Described below is a single TCR beta chain sequence and its context. These data originate in a study of shared clonotypes between healthy human individuals. Only CD45RO-negative cells positively selected for CCR7 counted as naive CD8 cells, so terminally differentiated effector memory CD45RA+ cells were excluded. Data came from immunoSEQ multiplex PCR; TCRdb stores just in-frame clones and leaves some out. The data show approximately 2,000,000 clones, roughly 93% seen once. The length of the CDR3 is 14 residues. V gave up 0 bases and J gave up 8 bases, with 14 bases separating them. CDR1 SGHTS and CDR2 YDEGEE come from the germline V gene.

The origin of this receptor is a man between 18 and 35 years old in good health. Some clones in this sample may be carry-over from other donors' samples. The chain has TRBV5-8 and TRBJ1-2; D is unresolved. The sequenced material came from naive CD8+ T cells from PBMCs. The DNA for the CDR3 is TGTGCCAGCAGCTTGGTTTCCGCGCCCCGGGGCTACACCTTC. As protein: CASSLVSAPRGYTF.